This T cell receptor (beta chain) was sequenced during a study of breast tumors, draining lymph nodes, adjacent tissues. Study-level findings and limits: Tumor repertoires ranked between lymph nodes and nontumor tissue in diversity, with V and J gene preferences. Findings are consistent with lymph node origin and intratumoral expansion of most tumor T cells. Data only fit, rather than demonstrated, lymph node origin of most tumor T cells.

Axillary draining lymph nodes of breast cancer patients supplied the node samples. The CDR3 length is 13 residues. CDR1 and CDR2 (germline): LGHNA, YSLEER. Trimming stripped 8 bases from V and 4 bases from J, with 14 bases between. Each CDR3 protein is one row after TCRdb ran MiXCR on the multiplex PCR reads. The sample holds around 300,000 distinct CDR3 sequences; around 31% are singletons and the top ten take 1.1%. This clonotype has just a few counts. Its specificity is unknown. This sequence may be a read error, since a much larger clone differs from it by one base. Sequenced material: axillary lymph node tissue. The source is a female donor with breast cancer. Some clones in this sample may be carry-over from other donors' samples. J is TRBJ2-5 and V is TRBV4-3, with TRBD1 as a possible D gene (5 bases). For the CDR3, the DNA is TGCGCCAGCGGCCTGCTAGGGGCAGAGACCCAGTACTTC. Translation: CASGLLGAETQYF.